The 32 T cell receptor beta chains listed next were all sequenced from one sample in a study of blood T cell repertoires in COVID-19. Only in-frame clones appear in the TCRdb table, and some are missing; sequencing was by immunoSEQ multiplex PCR. The sample records about 370,000 clones, 80% to 90% being singletons. Sequencing was done on a sample of peripheral blood. The receptors shown here come from a woman in her thirties with COVID-19, enrolled during active disease.

The chain couples TRBV10-2 to TRBJ1-1, with 8 bases lining up with TRBD1. Unmatched junction bases numbered 12, after V lost 6 bases and J lost 6 bases. This CDR3 has 15 amino acids. The germline gives CDR1 WSHSY, CDR2 SAAADI. The DNA for the CDR3 is TGCGCCAGCAGACCTTCTGACAGGGGTTTGGCTGAAGCTTTCTTT. Its translation is CASRPSDRGLAEAFF.

The chain carries TRBV19 and TRBJ2-5, with 8 bases matching TRBD1. V was pared by 5 bases and J by 5 bases, with 10 bases of the junction left unmatched. Germline V gene lookup returns CDR1 LNHDA and CDR2 SQIVND (reference sequence). The length of the CDR3 is 15 residues. CDR3 region: CASSSQGAVGETQYF. The CDR3 DNA reads TGTGCCAGTAGTTCGCAGGGGGCGGTCGGGGAGACCCAGTACTTC.

The CDR3 is CATSGLAGGRDTQYF. The DNA for the CDR3 is TGTGCCACCAGCGGTTTAGCGGGGGGAAGGGATACGCAGTATTTT. The chain joins TRBV15 to TRBJ2-3; 10 positions match TRBD2. The CDR3 covers 15 residues. The V segment lost 5 bases and the J segment 6 bases; nucleotides outside the gene matches: 8. Germline CDR1 and CDR2: LNHNV and YYDKDF (reference sequence).

This chain links TRBV3-1 (or the pseudogene TRBV3-2) with TRBJ1-1, with unresolved D. The germline CDR1 and CDR2 sequences are LGHDT and YNNKEL (reference sequence). CDR3 length: 13 amino acids. Trimming left V 6 bases short and J 3 bases short, with 11 bases between. CDR3: CASSLREDTEAFF. In DNA, the CDR3 is TGTGCCAGCAGTTTGAGAGAGGACACTGAAGCTTTCTTT.

V gene TRBV5-6 combines with J gene TRBJ2-1, with D perhaps matching TRBD2 (6 bases). Trimming took off 0 bases at V and 4 bases at J, with 11 bases between the two ends. Germline values: CDR1 SGHDT, CDR2 YYEEEE. The CDR3 contains 15 residues. The CDR3 region is CASSLGLGGYNEQFF. CDR3 DNA sequence: TGTGCCAGCAGCTTGGGACTAGGAGGGTACAATGAGCAGTTCTTC.

The chain is built from TRBV19 and TRBJ2-4; weak D call: TRBD1 (6 bases). The CDR3 has 17 residues. Trimming left V 3 bases short and J 0 bases short, with 15 bases between. Germline V gene data show CDR1 as LNHDA and CDR2 as SQIVND (reference sequence). CDR3 residues: CASSMQLGTLAKNIQYF. In nucleotides, the CDR3 is TGTGCCAGTAGTATGCAACTCGGGACATTAGCCAAAAACATTCAGTACTTC.

This clone has just a few counts. V gene TRBV7-2 combines with J gene TRBJ2-3; D may be TRBD1 (5 bases). Germline V lookup: CDR1 SGHTA, CDR2 FQGNSA. This CDR3 is 16 amino acids long. V was trimmed by 0 bases and J by 3 bases, leaving 13 bases between them. The CDR3 loop is CASSLAGRVVTDTQYF. The CDR3 bases are TGTGCCAGCAGCTTAGCCGGCAGGGTGGTTACAGATACGCAGTATTTT.

The V and J genes are TRBV6-5 and TRBJ2-7; no definite D call. The germline V gene encodes CDR1 MNHEY and CDR2 SVGAGI. This CDR3 has 14 residues. Trimming removed 9 bases from V and 3 bases from J, with 18 bases in between. The DNA for the CDR3 is TGTGCCAGTTCACGTTCCGGTAGACTCTACGAGCAGTACTTC. It translates to CASSRSGRLYEQYF.

The chain employs TRBV12-5 and TRBJ2-7, with D perhaps TRBD1 (6 bases). Germline V lookup: CDR1 LGHNT, CDR2 FRNRAP. The CDR3 contains 13 residues. V was trimmed by 5 bases and J by 0 bases, leaving 8 bases between them. The CDR3 reads CASGMDSSYEQYF. The CDR3 bases are TGTGCTAGTGGTATGGACAGCTCCTACGAGCAGTACTTC.

This clone was detected once. The chain combines TRBV11-3 with TRBJ2-1, with D possibly matching TRBD2 (6 bases). Per the germline V gene, CDR1 is SGHNT and CDR2 is YENEEA. The CDR3 is made up of 15 amino acids. V lost 0 bases and J lost 9, with 15 bases in between. The CDR3 protein is CASSLDGLVAVEQFF. The CDR3 DNA reads TGTGCCAGCAGCTTAGACGGGCTAGTAGCGGTTGAGCAGTTCTTC. Variable domain in full (rest from reference TRBV11-3 and TRBJ2-1): EAGVVQSPRYKIIEKKQPVAFWCNPISGHNTLYWYLQNLGQGPELLIRYENEEAVDDSQLPKDRFSAERLKGVDSTLKIQPAELGDSAVYLCASSLDGLVAVEQFFGPGTRLTVL.

The chain joins TRBV7-9 to TRBJ1-6; 7 bases align to TRBD1. The germline CDR1 and CDR2 sequences are SEHNR and FQNEAQ (reference sequence). V dropped 4 bases and J dropped 5; count of bases not matched to a gene: 5. The CDR3 has 15 amino acids. CDR3 loop: CASSSTGTDNSPLHF. The CDR3 nucleotides are TGTGCCAGCAGCTCCACCGGGACAGATAATTCACCCCTCCACTTT.

CDR3 protein: CASSHDIRTGDEKLFF. In DNA form, the CDR3 reads TGTGCCAGCAGCCATGATATAAGGACAGGGGACGAAAAACTGTTTTTT. This chain links TRBV3-1 (or the pseudogene TRBV3-2) with TRBJ1-4; 9 nucleotides agree with TRBD1. V was clipped by 3 bases and J by 8 bases; unmatched bases: 10. CDR1 is LGHDT, CDR2 YNNKEL, per germline (reference sequence). This CDR3 comprises 16 residues.

V and J are TRBV28 and TRBJ2-5, with a tentative D call TRBD1 (7 bases). V was clipped by 4 bases and J by 4 bases, with 10 bases between them. CDR3 length: 13 residues. Per germline, CDR1 MDHEN and CDR2 SYDVKM. Written as DNA, the CDR3 is TGTGCCAGCAGTTCAGGGGGGTCAGAGACCCAGTACTTC. Translated, it gives CASSSGGSETQYF.

The chain has TRBV10-2 and TRBJ2-7, with 9 bases aligning to TRBD1. V trimming: 6 bases; J trimming: 2 bases; junction bases outside the gene matches: 2. CDR3 length: 13 amino acids. Germline V CDR1 and CDR2: WSHSY, SAAADI. In DNA form, the CDR3 reads TGCGCCAGCAGAAGGGACAGGGCCTACGAGCAGTACTTC. Its protein product is CASRRDRAYEQYF.

The gene calls are TRBV4-3 and TRBJ2-5, with TRBD1 identical over 10 bases. CDR3 length: 16 amino acids. Germline trimming cut 0 bases from V and 7 bases from J; bases unmatched to any gene: 8. Per the germline V gene, CDR1 is LGHNA and CDR2 is YSLEER. CDR3 region: CASSQDRLGQGGTQYF. DNA of the CDR3: TGCGCCAGCAGCCAAGATCGATTAGGACAGGGGGGGACCCAGTACTTC.

CDR3 nucleotide sequence: TGTGCCAGCAGCAGACTAGCGGGGTATCATGAGCAGTTCTTC. Protein sequence: CASSRLAGYHEQFF. The chain employs TRBV28 and TRBJ2-1; 11 bases are a match to TRBD2. V dropped 6 bases and J dropped 8; count of bases not matched to a gene: 6. CDR3 length: 14 amino acids. Germline CDR1 MDHEN, CDR2 SYDVKM.

The chain combines TRBV7-9 with TRBJ1-6; TRBD1 matches 11 bases. The CDR3 runs to 14 residues. The trim removed 3 bases at V and 9 bases at J, leaving 1 base unmatched. CDR1 is SEHNR and CDR2 is FQNEAQ in the germline V gene (reference sequence). This CDR3 is CASSFGTGGSPLHF. In DNA form, the CDR3 reads TGTGCCAGCAGCTTCGGGACAGGGGGTTCACCCCTCCACTTT.

In regard to this clone: Other DNA sequences within the sample encode an identical CDR3. This CDR3 reads CASSYRGRDQPQHF. The CDR3 DNA is TGTGCCAGCAGTTACAGAGGGAGGGATCAGCCCCAGCATTTT. The chain links TRBV6-5 to TRBJ1-5; D is uncertain. This CDR3 region has 14 residues. Germline V gene lookup returns CDR1 MNHEY and CDR2 SVGAGI. V was cut by 2 bases and J by 5 bases, with 10 bases left in between.

This clone was seen a single time. The rearrangement joins TRBV27 to TRBJ2-7, with 11 nucleotides matching TRBD1. Trimming at V came to 3 bases and at J to 3 bases, leaving 13 bases not matched to a gene. Germline V gene lookup returns CDR1 MNHEY and CDR2 SMNVEV (reference sequence). The CDR3 is 18 amino acids. The CDR3, as DNA: TGTGCCAGCAGTTTTCTCAACTGGGACAGGGGGGAAGACTACGAGCAGTACTTC. Residues: CASSFLNWDRGEDYEQYF.

The chain employs TRBV3-1 (or the pseudogene TRBV3-2) and TRBJ1-2; no clear D. The CDR3 has 17 residues. Germline V lookup: CDR1 LGHDT, CDR2 YNNKEL (reference sequence). Trimming removed 3 bases at V and 3 bases at J, with 20 bases between. CDR3 nucleotides: TGTGCCAGCAGCCACCACCGGAGGAGAGGGAGGGACTATGGCTACACCTTC. This translates into CASSHHRRRGRDYGYTF.

This chain links TRBV7-2 with TRBJ1-2; D perhaps matches TRBD1 (6 bases). Germline V gene sequence: CDR1 SGHTA, CDR2 FQGNSA. There are 16 residues in the CDR3. Trimming took off 5 bases at V and 8 bases at J, with 24 bases between the two ends. The CDR3 sequence is CASSPELGFRGGGYTF. The CDR3 DNA sequence: TGTGCCAGCAGCCCTGAACTCGGGTTCAGGGGCGGCGGCTACACCTTC.

The genes are TRBV19 and TRBJ1-3; D remains ambiguous. The length of the CDR3 is 14 residues. Germline CDR1 and CDR2: LNHDA and SQIVND (reference sequence). V dropped 2 bases and J dropped 0 bases, with 5 bases sitting between them. The CDR3 sequence is CASSITASGNTIYF. The CDR3 region has the DNA TGTGCCAGTAGTATAACAGCCTCTGGAAACACCATATATTTT. Supplemented by reference TRBV19 and TRBJ1-3, the full variable domain reads DGGITQSPKYLFRKEGQNVTLSCEQNLNHDAMYWYRQDPGQGLRLIYYSQIVNDFQKGDIAEGYSVSREKKESFPLTVTSAQKNPTAFYLCASSITASGNTIYFGEGSWLTVV.

The V gene is TRBV6-2 or TRBV6-3, the J gene TRBJ2-7; 9 positions agree with TRBD1. CDR1 and CDR2 from the germline V gene are MNHEY and SVGEGT. This CDR3 contains 16 residues. With V trimmed by 3 bases and J by 6 bases, 12 bases remained unmatched. The CDR3 DNA is TGTGCCAGCAGTTATCCACAATCCGGACAGGGGTGCGAGCAGTACGTC. Its translation: CASSYPQSGQGCEQYV.

This chain links TRBV6-2 or TRBV6-3 with TRBJ1-4; D ambiguous. Germline CDR1 is MNHEY and CDR2 is SVGEGT. V was clipped by 5 bases and J by 5 bases, with 15 bases between them. This CDR3 is 15 amino acids long. The DNA of the CDR3 is TGTGCCAGCAGTGACGCCGGGGAGTCAAATGAAAAACTGTTTTTT. It specifies CASSDAGESNEKLFF.

The chain couples TRBV5-8 to TRBJ1-1, with D possibly TRBD1 on 6 matching bases. CDR1 and CDR2 from the germline V gene are SGHTS and YDEGEE. Trimming took off 5 bases at V and 5 bases at J, with 16 bases between the two ends. The CDR3 runs 14 residues. The CDR3 reads CASRFFWGRTEAFF. The CDR3, as DNA: TGTGCCAGCAGATTTTTCTGGGGGCGAACTGAAGCTTTCTTT.

V usage is TRBV4-3 and J usage is TRBJ1-4; D uncertain. The CDR3 sequence is 15 residues long. Trimming left V 5 bases short and J 1 base short, with 11 bases between. Looked up from germline, CDR1 is LGHNA and CDR2 is YSLEER. DNA for the CDR3: TGCGCCAGCAGCTATCAGGCTCAAACTAATGAAAAACTGTTTTTT. The encoded protein is CASSYQAQTNEKLFF.

The V gene is TRBV4-3, the J gene TRBJ1-3; maybe TRBD1 (5 bases). The CDR3 is made up of 18 amino acids. Germline-derived CDR1 and CDR2 are LGHNA and YSLEER. V was pared by 0 bases and J by 0 bases, with 15 bases between. The CDR3 nucleotides are TGCGCCAGCAGCCAAGACCCGGGACTCCTAGACTCTGGAAACACCATATATTTT. It codes for CASSQDPGLLDSGNTIYF.

The CDR3 DNA is TGTGCCAGCAGCACTCGGACAGGGCAATTTAACTATGGCTACACCTTC. It codes for CASSTRTGQFNYGYTF. The V gene is TRBV5-5, the J gene TRBJ1-2; TRBD1 matches 8 bases. This CDR3 spans 16 amino acids. The J segment lost 1 base and the V segment lost 4 bases, leaving 9 bases of the junction unmatched. Per the germline V gene, CDR1 is SGHKS and CDR2 is YYEKEE (reference sequence).

The table lists this clone with a count of one. The rearrangement joins TRBV6-1 to TRBJ1-3, with 7 positions matching TRBD1. The CDR3 has 18 amino acids. With V trimmed by 4 bases and J by 0 bases, 12 bases remained unmatched. Germline loops: CDR1 MNHNS, CDR2 SASEGT. CDR3 in amino acids: CASSGTGALRISGNTIYF. CDR3 sequence (DNA): TGTGCCAGCAGTGGAACAGGGGCCCTCAGAATCTCTGGAAACACCATATATTTT.

In its sample, this clone was seen once. The CDR3 region is CASSYSPRYSYNEQFF. CDR3 DNA sequence: TGTGCCAGCAGTTACTCGCCGCGGTACTCCTACAATGAGCAGTTCTTC. The V gene is TRBV6-6, the J gene TRBJ2-1, with D unclear. CDR1 MNHNY and CDR2 SVGAGI come from the germline V gene (reference sequence). V was trimmed by 0 bases and J by 0 bases, leaving 9 bases between them. The CDR3 totals 16 residues.

This sequence joins TRBV5-8 and TRBJ2-5, with 7 bases identical to TRBD1. After removal of 5 bases from V and 0 bases from J, the junction contained 10 bases not matched to a gene. The CDR3 contains 16 residues. Germline V gene sequence: CDR1 SGHTS, CDR2 YDEGEE. The DNA of the CDR3 is TGTGCCAGCAGAGGGGGCCTGTGGGGGTACCAAGAGACCCAGTACTTC. Translating it yields CASRGGLWGYQETQYF. Using reference TRBV5-8 and TRBJ2-5 for the parts outside the CDR3, the full variable domain is EAGVTQSPTHLIKTRGQQATLRCSPISGHTSVYWYQQALGLGLQFLLWYDEGEERNRGNFPPRFSGRQFPNYSSELNVNALELEDSALYLCASRGGLWGYQETQYFGPGTRLLVL.

The chain joins TRBV6-6 to TRBJ2-7; 7 nucleotides align to TRBD2. Looked up from germline, CDR1 is MNHNY and CDR2 is SVGAGI (reference sequence). Trimming removed 6 bases from V and 5 bases from J; junction bases left unmatched: 16. The CDR3 loop spans 16 amino acids. The CDR3 here is CASRREERGRPNEQYF. Here the CDR3 DNA reads TGTGCCAGCAGGCGCGAAGAGCGGGGCCGCCCAAACGAGCAGTACTTC.